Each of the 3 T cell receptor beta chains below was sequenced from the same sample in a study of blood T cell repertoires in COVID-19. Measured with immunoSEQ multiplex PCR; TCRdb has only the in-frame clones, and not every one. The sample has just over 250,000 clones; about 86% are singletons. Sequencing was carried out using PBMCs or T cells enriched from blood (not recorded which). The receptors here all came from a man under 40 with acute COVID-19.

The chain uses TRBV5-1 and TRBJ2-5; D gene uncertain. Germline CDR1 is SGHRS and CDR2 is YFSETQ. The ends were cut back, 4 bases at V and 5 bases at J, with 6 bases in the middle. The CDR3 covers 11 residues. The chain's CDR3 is CASSGHETQYF. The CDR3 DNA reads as TGCGCCAGCAGCGGGCACGAGACCCAGTACTTC.

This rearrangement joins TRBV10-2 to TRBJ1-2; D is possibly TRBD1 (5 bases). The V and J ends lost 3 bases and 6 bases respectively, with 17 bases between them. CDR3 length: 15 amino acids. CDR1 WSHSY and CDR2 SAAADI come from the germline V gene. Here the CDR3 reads CASSDSSGGPNGYTF. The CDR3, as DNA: TGCGCCAGCAGTGACTCATCCGGGGGTCCGAATGGCTACACCTTC.

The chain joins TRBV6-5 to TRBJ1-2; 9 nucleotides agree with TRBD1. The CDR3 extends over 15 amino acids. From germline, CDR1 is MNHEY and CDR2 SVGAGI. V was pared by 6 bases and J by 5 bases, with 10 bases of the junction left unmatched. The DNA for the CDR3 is TGTGCCAGCAGAGACAGGGGGAGGGGGGGTTATGGCTACACCTTC. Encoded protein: CASRDRGRGGYGYTF.